Below are 6 T cell receptor beta chains sequenced from a single sample in a study of shared clonotypes between healthy human individuals. Some clones are missing from TCRdb's copy, which holds only in-frame ones; the method was immunoSEQ multiplex PCR. The data hold 450,000 to 500,000 clones, with 79% observed a single time. Sequencing used PBMCs. These receptors all stem from a woman aged 40 to 50 in good health. Some clones in this sample may be carry-over from other donors' samples.

This clone was observed once. A single base separates this from a much larger clone, so it may be a read error. The genes are TRBV30 and TRBJ1-3; D is ambiguous. V was shortened by 5 bases and J by 0 bases, with 2 bases between the two germline ends. Germline values: CDR1 GTSNPN, CDR2 SVGIG (reference sequence). The CDR3 totals 11 residues. The DNA of the CDR3 is TGTGCCTGGGACTCTGGAAACACCATATATTTT. The encoded protein is CAWDSGNTIYF.

V gene TRBV5-1 combines with J gene TRBJ2-1, with 10 positions matching TRBD2. Germline CDR1 reads SGHRS; CDR2 reads YFSETQ. The CDR3 consists of 16 residues. The trim removed 3 bases at V and 3 bases at J, leaving 6 bases unmatched. CDR3 residues: CASSWTSGGGYNEQFF. Written as DNA, the CDR3 is TGCGCCAGCAGCTGGACTAGCGGAGGGGGCTACAATGAGCAGTTCTTC. Filled out from reference TRBV5-1 and TRBJ2-1, the complete variable domain reads KAGVTQTPRYLIKTRGQQVTLSCSPISGHRSVSWYQQTPGQGLQFLFEYFSETQRNKGNFPGRFSGRQFSNSRSEMNVSTLELGDSALYLCASSWTSGGGYNEQFFGPGTRLTVL.

The J gene is TRBJ1-1, the V gene TRBV2; D uncertain. Trimming stripped 8 bases from V and 2 bases from J, with 9 bases between. The germline gives CDR1 SNHLY, CDR2 FYNNEI. The length of the CDR3 is 12 residues. CDR3 protein: CASGGDNTEAFF. In DNA, the CDR3 is TGTGCCAGCGGAGGAGATAACACTGAAGCTTTCTTT. The full variable domain, its missing parts supplied by reference TRBV2 and TRBJ1-1, is EPEVTQTPSHQVTQMGQEVILRCVPISNHLYFYWYRQILGQKVEFLVSFYNNEISEKSEIFDDQFSVERPDGSNFTLKIRSTKLEDSAMYFCASGGDNTEAFFGQGTRLTVV.

The chain combines TRBV11-3 with TRBJ2-2; a possible D gene is TRBD1 (5 bases). The germline V and J ends were trimmed by 0 bases and 0 bases, with 11 bases remaining between them. This CDR3 is 17 amino acids long. CDR1 SGHNT and CDR2 YENEEA come from the germline V gene. The CDR3 reads CASSLDGAIANTGELFF. In nucleotides, the CDR3 is TGTGCCAGCAGCTTAGATGGGGCCATCGCGAACACCGGGGAGCTGTTTTTT.

The chain uses TRBV11-2 and TRBJ1-2, with D possibly matching TRBD1 (5 bases). Germline V gene lookup returns CDR1 SGHAT and CDR2 FQNNGV. Trimming removed 5 bases at V and 6 bases at J, with 22 bases between. The CDR3 spans 16 residues. CDR3 nucleotides: TGTGCCAGCAGCCAATTTACCCCCAGGCAGGGAGATGGCTACACCTTC. It specifies CASSQFTPRQGDGYTF.

V gene TRBV10-3 combines with J gene TRBJ2-1, with 10 bases fitting TRBD2. CDR3 length: 12 amino acids. The junction had 2 bases not matched to a gene; V was cut back by 8 bases and J by 7 bases. Germline V CDR1 and CDR2: ENHRY, SYGVKD. CDR3 DNA: TGTGCCATCGGGACTAGCGAGAATGAGCAGTTCTTC. The encoded protein is CAIGTSENEQFF.